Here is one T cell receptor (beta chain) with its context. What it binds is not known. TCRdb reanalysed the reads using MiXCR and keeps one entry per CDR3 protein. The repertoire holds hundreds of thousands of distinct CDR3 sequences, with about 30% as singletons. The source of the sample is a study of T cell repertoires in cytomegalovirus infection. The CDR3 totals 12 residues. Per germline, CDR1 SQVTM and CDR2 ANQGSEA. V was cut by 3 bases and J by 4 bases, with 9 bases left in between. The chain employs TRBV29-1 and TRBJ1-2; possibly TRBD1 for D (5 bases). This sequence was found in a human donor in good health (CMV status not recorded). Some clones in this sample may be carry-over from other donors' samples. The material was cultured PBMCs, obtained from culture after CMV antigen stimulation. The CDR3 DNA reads TGCAGCGTTGATGAGGGGCCCTATGGCTACACCTTC. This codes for CSVDEGPYGYTF.